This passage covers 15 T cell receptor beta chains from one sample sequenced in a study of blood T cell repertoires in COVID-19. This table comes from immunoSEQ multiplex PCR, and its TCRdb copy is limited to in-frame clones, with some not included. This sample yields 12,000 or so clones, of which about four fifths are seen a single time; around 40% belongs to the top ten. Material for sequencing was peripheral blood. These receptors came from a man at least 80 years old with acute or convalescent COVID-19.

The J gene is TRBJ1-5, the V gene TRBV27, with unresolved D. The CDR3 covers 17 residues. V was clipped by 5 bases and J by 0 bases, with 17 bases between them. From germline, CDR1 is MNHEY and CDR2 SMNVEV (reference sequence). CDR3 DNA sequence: TGTGCCAGCAGTCCGAATCCAATGAGGGCTAGCAATCAGCCCCAGCATTTT. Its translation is CASSPNPMRASNQPQHF.

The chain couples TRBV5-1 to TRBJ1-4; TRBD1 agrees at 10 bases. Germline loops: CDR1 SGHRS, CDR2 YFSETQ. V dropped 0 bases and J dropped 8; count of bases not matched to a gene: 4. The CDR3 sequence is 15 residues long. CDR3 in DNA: TGCGCCAGCAGCTTGGGGGACAGGGGAGGAGAAAAACTGTTTTTT. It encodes CASSLGDRGGEKLFF.

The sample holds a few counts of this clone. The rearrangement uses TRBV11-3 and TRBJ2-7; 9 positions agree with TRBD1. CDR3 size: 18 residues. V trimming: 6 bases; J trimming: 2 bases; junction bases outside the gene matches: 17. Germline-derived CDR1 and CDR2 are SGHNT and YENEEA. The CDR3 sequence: CASSPGCTGQGKTYEQYF. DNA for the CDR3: TGTGCCAGCAGTCCAGGGTGTACGGGACAGGGTAAGACCTACGAGCAGTACTTC.

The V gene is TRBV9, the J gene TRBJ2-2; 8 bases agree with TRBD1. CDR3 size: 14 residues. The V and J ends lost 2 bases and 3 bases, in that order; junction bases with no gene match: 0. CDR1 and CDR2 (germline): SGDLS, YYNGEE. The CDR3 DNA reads TGTGCCAGCAGCGTGGGACAGGACACCGGGGAGCTGTTTTTT. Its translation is CASSVGQDTGELFF.

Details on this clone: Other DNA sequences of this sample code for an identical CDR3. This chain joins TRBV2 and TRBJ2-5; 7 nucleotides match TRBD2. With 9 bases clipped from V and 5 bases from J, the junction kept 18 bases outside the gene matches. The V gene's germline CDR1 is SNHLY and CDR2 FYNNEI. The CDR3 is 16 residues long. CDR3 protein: CASGKSLATSRETQYF. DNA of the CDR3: TGTGCCAGTGGGAAGTCCCTAGCGACTAGCAGGGAGACCCAGTACTTC.

CDR3 DNA sequence: TGTGCCAGCAGCACTCACCCCGGAGGAGAGCAGTACTTC. Protein: CASSTHPGGEQYF. The chain carries TRBV9 and TRBJ2-7, with D tentatively TRBD2 (5 bases). Trimming stripped 4 bases from V and 7 bases from J, with 15 bases between. The CDR3 spans 13 residues. Germline lookup yields CDR1 SGDLS and CDR2 YYNGEE.

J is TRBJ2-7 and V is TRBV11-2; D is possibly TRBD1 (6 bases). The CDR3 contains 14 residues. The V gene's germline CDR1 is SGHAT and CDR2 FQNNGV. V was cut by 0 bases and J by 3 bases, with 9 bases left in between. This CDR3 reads CASSLEPQGYEQYF. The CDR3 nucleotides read TGTGCCAGCAGCTTAGAACCACAGGGCTACGAGCAGTACTTC.

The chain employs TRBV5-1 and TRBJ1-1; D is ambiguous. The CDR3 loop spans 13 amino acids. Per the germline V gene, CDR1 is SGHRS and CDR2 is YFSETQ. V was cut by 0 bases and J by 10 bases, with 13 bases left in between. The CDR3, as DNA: TGCGCCAGCAGCTTGGACTCCGGGAGAGGAGCTTTCTTT. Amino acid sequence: CASSLDSGRGAFF.

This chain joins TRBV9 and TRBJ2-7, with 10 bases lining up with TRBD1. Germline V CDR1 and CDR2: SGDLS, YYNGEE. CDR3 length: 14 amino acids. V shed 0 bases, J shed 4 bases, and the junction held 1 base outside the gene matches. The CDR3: CASSVGQGAYEQYF. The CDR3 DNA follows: TGTGCCAGCAGCGTAGGACAGGGGGCGTACGAGCAGTACTTC.

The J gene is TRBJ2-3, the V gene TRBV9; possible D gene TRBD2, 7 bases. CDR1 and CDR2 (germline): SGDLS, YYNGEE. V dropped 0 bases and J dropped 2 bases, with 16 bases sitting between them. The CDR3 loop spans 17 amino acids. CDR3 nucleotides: TGTGCCAGCAGCGTAGTGGGGGGGCCATTACTCACAGATACGCAGTATTTT. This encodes CASSVVGGPLLTDTQYF.

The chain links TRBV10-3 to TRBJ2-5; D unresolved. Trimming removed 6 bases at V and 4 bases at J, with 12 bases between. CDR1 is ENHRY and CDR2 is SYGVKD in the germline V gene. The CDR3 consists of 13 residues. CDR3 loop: CAIRTPQIETQYF. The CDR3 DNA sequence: TGTGCCATCAGAACCCCCCAGATAGAGACCCAGTACTTC.

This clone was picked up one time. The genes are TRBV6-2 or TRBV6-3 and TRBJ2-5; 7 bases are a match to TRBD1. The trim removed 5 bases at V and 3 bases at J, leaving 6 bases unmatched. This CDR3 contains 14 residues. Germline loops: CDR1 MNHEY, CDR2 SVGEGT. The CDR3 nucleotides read TGTGCCAGCAGTGATCGGACAGGAAAAGAGACCCAGTACTTC. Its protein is CASSDRTGKETQYF.

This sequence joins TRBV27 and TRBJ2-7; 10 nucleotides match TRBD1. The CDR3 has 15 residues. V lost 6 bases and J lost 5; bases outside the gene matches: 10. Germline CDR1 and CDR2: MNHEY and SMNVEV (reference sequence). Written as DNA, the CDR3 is TGTGCCAGCAGGGTCCCGGGACAGGGGTTCCACGAGCAGTACTTC. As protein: CASRVPGQGFHEQYF.

CDR3 nucleotides: TGTGCCAGCAGTGAAACTCGGGGGGTGGTGGTATGGTATGGCTACACCTTC. This sequence encodes CASSETRGVVVWYGYTF. This chain links TRBV6-1 with TRBJ1-2; perhaps TRBD1 as D (5 bases). Germline V gene data show CDR1 as MNHNS and CDR2 as SASEGT. This CDR3 region has 17 residues. Deletions cut 2 bases from V and 5 bases from J, with 21 bases between.

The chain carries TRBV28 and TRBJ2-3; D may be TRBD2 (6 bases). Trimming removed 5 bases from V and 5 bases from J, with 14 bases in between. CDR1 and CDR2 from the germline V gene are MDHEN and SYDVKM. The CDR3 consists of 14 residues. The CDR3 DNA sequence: TGTGCCAGCAGTCCGCGGACGGGACTAGATACGCAGTATTTT. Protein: CASSPRTGLDTQYF.